This T cell receptor (beta chain) originates from a study of chemoradiotherapy in HPV16-positive cancers. TCRdb's copy holds only in-frame clones and misses some; the assay was immunoSEQ multiplex PCR. This sample has about 5,000 clones, with 93% found just once. This sample was taken from a patient who underwent chemoradiotherapy. This TCR derives from a human donor with HPV-associated anogenital cancer.

The CDR3 region is CASRPSGVRTDTQYF. The CDR3 nucleotides are TGTGCCAGCAGACCTAGCGGGGTTCGCACAGATACGCAGTATTTT. The chain uses TRBV2 and TRBJ2-3; 9 bases are shared with TRBD2. The germline gives CDR1 SNHLY, CDR2 FYNNEI. Trimming at V came to 6 bases and at J to 1 base, leaving 5 bases not matched to a gene. The CDR3 is 15 amino acids.